This T cell receptor (beta chain) was documented in a study of blood T cell repertoires in COVID-19. Study-level information: Samples of COVID-19 (acute and convalescent) were obtained from the United States, Italy and Spain. The cDNA or gDNA used as material had been derived from T cells, B-cell-depleted T cells, or PBMCs.

This clone was picked up one time. Study processing details: Reference gene primer amplification gave nucleated cell count estimates. Some clones are missing from TCRdb's copy, which holds only in-frame ones; the method was immunoSEQ multiplex PCR. V and J calls and clone size come straight from that table; D and trimming were deduced from the DNA. The sample contains approximately 210,000 clones, roughly four fifths of which appear only once. The germline V gene has CDR1 MNHEY and CDR2 SVGAGI. This CDR3 is built from 14 residues. Between the trimmed V and J ends, which lost 6 bases and 1 base, there was a span of 13 bases.

The sequence was obtained from a woman in her thirties or forties with acute or convalescent COVID-19. The chain couples TRBV6-5 to TRBJ2-7; D is perhaps TRBD1 (5 bases). The specimen sequenced was peripheral blood. CDR3 loop: CASSLKTGSYEQYF. DNA of the CDR3: TGTGCCAGCAGCCTCAAAACAGGTTCCTACGAGCAGTACTTC.